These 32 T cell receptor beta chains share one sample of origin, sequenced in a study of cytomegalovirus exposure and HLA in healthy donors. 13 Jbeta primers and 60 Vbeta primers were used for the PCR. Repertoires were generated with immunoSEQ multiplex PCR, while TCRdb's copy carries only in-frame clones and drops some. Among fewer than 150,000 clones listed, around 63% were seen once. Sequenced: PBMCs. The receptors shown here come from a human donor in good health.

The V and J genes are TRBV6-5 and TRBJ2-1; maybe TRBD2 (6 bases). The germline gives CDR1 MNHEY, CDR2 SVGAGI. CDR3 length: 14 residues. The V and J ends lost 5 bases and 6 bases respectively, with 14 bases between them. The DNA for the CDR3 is TGTGCCAGCAGTCGGGGGAGGCCAGGCAATGAGCAGTTCTTC. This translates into CASSRGRPGNEQFF.

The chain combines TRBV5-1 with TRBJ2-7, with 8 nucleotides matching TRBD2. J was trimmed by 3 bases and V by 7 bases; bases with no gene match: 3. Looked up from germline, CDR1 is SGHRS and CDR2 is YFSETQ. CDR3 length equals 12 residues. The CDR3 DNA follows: TGCGCCAGCGCGGGGGGCGACTACGAGCAGTACTTC. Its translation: CASAGGDYEQYF.

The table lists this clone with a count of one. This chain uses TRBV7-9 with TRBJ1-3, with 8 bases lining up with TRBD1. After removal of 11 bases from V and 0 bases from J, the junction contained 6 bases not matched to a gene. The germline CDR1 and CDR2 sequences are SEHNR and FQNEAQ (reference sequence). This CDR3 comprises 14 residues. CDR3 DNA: TGTGCCGTAACTACAGGGGGCTCTGGAAACACCATATATTTT. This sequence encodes CAVTTGGSGNTIYF. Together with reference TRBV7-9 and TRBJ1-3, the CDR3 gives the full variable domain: DTGVSQNPRHKITKRGQNVTFRCDPISEHNRLYWYRQTLGQGPEFLTYFQNEAQLEKSRLLSDRFSAERPKGSFSTLEIQRTEQGDSAMYLCAVTTGGSGNTIYFGEGSWLTVV.

The CDR3 loop reads CASKTGLREKLFF. In nucleotides, the CDR3 is TGTGCCAGCAAAACGGGTTTGCGTGAAAAACTGTTTTTT. The chain uses TRBV28 and TRBJ1-4; the D is unclear. Per germline, CDR1 MDHEN and CDR2 SYDVKM. The length of the CDR3 is 13 residues. V was cut by 7 bases and J by 7 bases, with 13 bases left in between.

The CDR3 reads CASSMDRVRETQYF. The CDR3 DNA follows: TGTGCCAGTAGTATGGATCGGGTAAGGGAGACCCAGTACTTC. The chain recombines TRBV19 with TRBJ2-5; D is ambiguous. Germline V CDR1 and CDR2: LNHDA, SQIVND (reference sequence). Trimming took 3 bases from V and 5 from J, leaving 13 bases between them. The CDR3 is 14 amino acids.

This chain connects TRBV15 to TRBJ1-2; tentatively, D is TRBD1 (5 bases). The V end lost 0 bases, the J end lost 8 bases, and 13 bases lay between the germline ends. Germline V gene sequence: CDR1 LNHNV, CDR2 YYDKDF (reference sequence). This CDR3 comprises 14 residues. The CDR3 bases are TGTGCCACCAGCAGAGATAGGGGCGACTCGGGCTACACCTTC. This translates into CATSRDRGDSGYTF.

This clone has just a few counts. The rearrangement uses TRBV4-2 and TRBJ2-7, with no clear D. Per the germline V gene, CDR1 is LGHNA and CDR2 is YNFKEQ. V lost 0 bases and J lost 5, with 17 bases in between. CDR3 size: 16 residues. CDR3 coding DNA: TGTGCCAGCAGCCAAGACTACCGTAGCCTCGGTAACGAGCAGTACTTC. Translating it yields CASSQDYRSLGNEQYF.

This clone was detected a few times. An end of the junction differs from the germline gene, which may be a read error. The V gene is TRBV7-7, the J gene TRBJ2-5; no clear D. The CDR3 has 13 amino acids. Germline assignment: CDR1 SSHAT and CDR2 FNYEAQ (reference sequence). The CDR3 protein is CASSLSNQETQYF. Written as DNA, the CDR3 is TGTGCTAGCAGCTTGTCCAACCAAGAGACCCAGTACTTC.

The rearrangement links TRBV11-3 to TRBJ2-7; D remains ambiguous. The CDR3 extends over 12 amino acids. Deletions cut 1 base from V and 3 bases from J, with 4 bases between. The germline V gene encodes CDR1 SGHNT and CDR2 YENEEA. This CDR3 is CASSLVSYEQYF. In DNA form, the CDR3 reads TGTGCCAGCAGCTTAGTGAGCTACGAGCAGTACTTC.

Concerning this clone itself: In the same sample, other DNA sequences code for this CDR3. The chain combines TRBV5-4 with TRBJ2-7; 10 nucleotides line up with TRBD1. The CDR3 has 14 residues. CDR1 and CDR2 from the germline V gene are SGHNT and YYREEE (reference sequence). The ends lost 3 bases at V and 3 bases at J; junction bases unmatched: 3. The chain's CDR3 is CASSSRDRGYEQYF. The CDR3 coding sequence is TGTGCCAGCAGCTCGCGGGACAGGGGCTACGAGCAGTACTTC.

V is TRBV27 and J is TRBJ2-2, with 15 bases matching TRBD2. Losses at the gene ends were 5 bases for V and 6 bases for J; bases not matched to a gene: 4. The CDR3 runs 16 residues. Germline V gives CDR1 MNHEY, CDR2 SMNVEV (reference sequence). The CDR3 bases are TGTGCCAGCAGTATAGGGACTAGCGGGAGGTCCGGGGAGCTGTTTTTT. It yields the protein CASSIGTSGRSGELFF.

Written as DNA, the CDR3 is TGCAGCGTCGCGGAACACCCCTCCTACGAGCAGTACTTC. This gives the protein CSVAEHPSYEQYF. The rearrangement links TRBV29-1 to TRBJ2-7, with D hard to call. Looked up from germline, CDR1 is SQVTM and CDR2 is ANQGSEA. CDR3 size: 13 residues. Trimming removed 6 bases from V and 0 bases from J, with 12 bases in between.

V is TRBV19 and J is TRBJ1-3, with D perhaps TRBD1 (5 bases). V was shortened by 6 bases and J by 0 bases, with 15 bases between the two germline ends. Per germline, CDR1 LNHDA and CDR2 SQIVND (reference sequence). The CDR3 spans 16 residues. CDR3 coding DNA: TGTGCCAGTAGCCCCCTCGGGACTTACTCTGGAAACACCATATATTTT. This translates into CASSPLGTYSGNTIYF. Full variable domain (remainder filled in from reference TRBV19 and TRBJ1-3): DGGITQSPKYLFRKEGQNVTLSCEQNLNHDAMYWYRQDPGQGLRLIYYSQIVNDFQKGDIAEGYSVSREKKESFPLTVTSAQKNPTAFYLCASSPLGTYSGNTIYFGEGSWLTVV.

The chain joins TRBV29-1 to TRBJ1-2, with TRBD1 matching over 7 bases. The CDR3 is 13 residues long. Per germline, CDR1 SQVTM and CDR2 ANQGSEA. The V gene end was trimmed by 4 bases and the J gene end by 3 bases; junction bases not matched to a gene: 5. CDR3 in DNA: TGCAGCGTTGCGGTCGGGACAGACTATGGCTACACCTTC. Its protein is CSVAVGTDYGYTF.

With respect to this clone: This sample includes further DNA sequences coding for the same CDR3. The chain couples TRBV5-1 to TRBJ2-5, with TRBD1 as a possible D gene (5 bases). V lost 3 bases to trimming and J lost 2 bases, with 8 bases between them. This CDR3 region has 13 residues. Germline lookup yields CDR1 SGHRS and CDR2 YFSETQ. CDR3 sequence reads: CASSSTGQETQYF. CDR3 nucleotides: TGCGCCAGCAGCTCCACAGGTCAAGAGACCCAGTACTTC.

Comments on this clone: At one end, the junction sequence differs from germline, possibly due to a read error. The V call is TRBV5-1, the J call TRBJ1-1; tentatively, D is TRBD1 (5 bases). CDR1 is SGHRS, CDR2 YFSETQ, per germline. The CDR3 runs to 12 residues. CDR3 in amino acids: CASSLKDTEAFF. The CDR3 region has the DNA TGCGCCAGCAGCTTGAAGGACACCGAAGCTTTCTTT. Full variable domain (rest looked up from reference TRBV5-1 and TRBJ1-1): KAGVTQTPRYLIKTRGQQVTLSCSPISGHRSVSWYQQTPGQGLQFLFEYFSETQRNKGNFPGRFSGRQFSNSRSEMNVSTLELGDSALYLCASSLKDTEAFFGQGTRLTVV.

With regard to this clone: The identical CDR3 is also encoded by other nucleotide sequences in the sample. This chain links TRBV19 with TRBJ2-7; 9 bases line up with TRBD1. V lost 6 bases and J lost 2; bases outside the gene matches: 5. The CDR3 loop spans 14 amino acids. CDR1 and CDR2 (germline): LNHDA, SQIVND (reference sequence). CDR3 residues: CASSPGQGPYEQYF. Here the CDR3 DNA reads TGTGCCAGTAGCCCGGGACAGGGCCCCTACGAGCAGTACTTC.

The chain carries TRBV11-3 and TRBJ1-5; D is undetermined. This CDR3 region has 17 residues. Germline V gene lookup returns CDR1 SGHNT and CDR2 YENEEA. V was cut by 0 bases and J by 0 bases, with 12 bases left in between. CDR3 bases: TGTGCCAGCAGCTTAGATCCCCAGGATATTAGCAATCAGCCCCAGCATTTT. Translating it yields CASSLDPQDISNQPQHF.

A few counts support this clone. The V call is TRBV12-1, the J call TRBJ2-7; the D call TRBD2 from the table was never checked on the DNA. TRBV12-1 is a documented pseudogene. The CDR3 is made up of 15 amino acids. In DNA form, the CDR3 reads TGTGCCAGCAGCTTTGGGAGCGGGAGGACCTACGAGCAGTACTTC. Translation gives CASSFGSGRTYEQYF.

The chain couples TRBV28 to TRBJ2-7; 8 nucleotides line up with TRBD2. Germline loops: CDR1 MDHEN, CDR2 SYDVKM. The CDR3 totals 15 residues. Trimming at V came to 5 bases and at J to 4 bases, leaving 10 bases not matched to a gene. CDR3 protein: CASSPGGVPFYEQYF. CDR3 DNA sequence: TGTGCCAGCAGTCCCGGGGGGGTCCCCTTTTACGAGCAGTACTTC.

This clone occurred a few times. The CDR3 region is CSASPWAEQYF. The CDR3 bases are TGCAGTGCTAGTCCCTGGGCCGAGCAGTACTTC. The chain employs TRBV20-1 and TRBJ2-7, with D unclear. The CDR3 runs 11 residues. The V gene's germline CDR1 is DFQATT and CDR2 SNEGSKA (reference sequence). V dropped 3 bases and J dropped 6 bases, with 9 bases sitting between them.

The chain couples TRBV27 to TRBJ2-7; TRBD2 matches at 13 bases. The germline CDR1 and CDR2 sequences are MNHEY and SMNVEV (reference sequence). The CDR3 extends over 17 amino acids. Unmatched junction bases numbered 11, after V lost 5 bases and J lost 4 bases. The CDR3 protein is CASSLTYRTSGSYEQYF. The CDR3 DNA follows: TGTGCCAGCAGTCTGACTTATAGGACTAGCGGGAGTTACGAGCAGTACTTC.

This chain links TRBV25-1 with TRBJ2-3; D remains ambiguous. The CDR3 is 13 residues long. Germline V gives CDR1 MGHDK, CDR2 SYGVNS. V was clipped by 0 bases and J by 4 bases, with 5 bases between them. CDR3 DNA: TGTGCCAGCAGTGAATACCGGGCAGATACGCAGTATTTT. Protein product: CASSEYRADTQYF.

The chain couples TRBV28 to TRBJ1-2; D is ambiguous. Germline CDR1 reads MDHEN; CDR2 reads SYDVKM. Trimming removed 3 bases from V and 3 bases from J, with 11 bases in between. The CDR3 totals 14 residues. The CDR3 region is CASSLLAAYYGYTF. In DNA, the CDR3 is TGTGCCAGCAGTTTGTTGGCCGCCTACTATGGCTACACCTTC.

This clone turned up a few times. CDR3 sequence: CASSQVFRDSRRGEQFF. The CDR3 DNA is TGCGCCAGCAGCCAAGTATTCCGGGACTCTCGGAGGGGTGAGCAGTTCTTC. V usage is TRBV4-1 and J usage is TRBJ2-1, with D maybe TRBD2 (6 bases). Deletions cut 1 base from V and 9 bases from J, with 22 bases between. The germline V gene has CDR1 MGHRA and CDR2 YSYEKL. The CDR3 is made up of 17 amino acids.

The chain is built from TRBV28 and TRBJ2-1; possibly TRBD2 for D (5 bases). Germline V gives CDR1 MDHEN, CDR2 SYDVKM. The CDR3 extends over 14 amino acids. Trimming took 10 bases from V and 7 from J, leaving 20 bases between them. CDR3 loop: CATIDTNGKNEQFF. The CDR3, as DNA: TGTGCCACTATAGACACCAACGGGAAGAATGAGCAGTTCTTC.

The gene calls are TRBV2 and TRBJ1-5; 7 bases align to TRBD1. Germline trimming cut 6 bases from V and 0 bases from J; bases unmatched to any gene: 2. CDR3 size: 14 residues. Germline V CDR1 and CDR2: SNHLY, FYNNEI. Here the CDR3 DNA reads TGTGCCAGCAGGGGACAGTATAGCAATCAGCCCCAGCATTTT. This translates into CASRGQYSNQPQHF.

CDR3 protein: CASRSTTPRSYEQYF. CDR3 sequence (DNA): TGTGCAAGTCGCTCCACAACCCCTAGATCCTACGAGCAGTACTTC. The gene calls are TRBV12-2 and TRBJ2-7; the DNA was not used to check the table's D call, TRBD2. TRBV12-2 is noted as a pseudogene. The CDR3 extends over 15 amino acids.

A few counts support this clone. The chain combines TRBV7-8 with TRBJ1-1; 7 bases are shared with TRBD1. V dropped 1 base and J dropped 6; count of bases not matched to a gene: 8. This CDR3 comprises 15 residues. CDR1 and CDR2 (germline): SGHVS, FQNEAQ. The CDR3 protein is CASSLVTGTRAEAFF. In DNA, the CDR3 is TGTGCCAGCAGCTTAGTGACAGGGACTAGGGCTGAAGCTTTCTTT.

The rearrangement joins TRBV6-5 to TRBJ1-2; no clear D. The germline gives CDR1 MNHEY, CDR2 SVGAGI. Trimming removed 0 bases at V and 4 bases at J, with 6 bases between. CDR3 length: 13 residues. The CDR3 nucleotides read TGTGCCAGCAGTTACTCCGGGGTCTATGGCTACACCTTC. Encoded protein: CASSYSGVYGYTF.

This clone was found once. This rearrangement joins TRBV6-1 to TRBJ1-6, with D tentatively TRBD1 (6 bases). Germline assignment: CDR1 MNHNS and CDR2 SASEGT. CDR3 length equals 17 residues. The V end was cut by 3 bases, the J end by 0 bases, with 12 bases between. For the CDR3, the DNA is TGTGCCAGCAGTGAGTCACAGGACAGCTCCTATAATTCACCCCTCCACTTT. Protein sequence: CASSESQDSSYNSPLHF.

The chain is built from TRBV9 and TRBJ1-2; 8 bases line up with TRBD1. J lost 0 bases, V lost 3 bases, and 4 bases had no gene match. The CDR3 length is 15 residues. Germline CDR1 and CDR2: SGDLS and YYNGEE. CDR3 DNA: TGTGCCAGCAGCGAAACGACAGGGGCTAACTATGGCTACACCTTC. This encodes CASSETTGANYGYTF.